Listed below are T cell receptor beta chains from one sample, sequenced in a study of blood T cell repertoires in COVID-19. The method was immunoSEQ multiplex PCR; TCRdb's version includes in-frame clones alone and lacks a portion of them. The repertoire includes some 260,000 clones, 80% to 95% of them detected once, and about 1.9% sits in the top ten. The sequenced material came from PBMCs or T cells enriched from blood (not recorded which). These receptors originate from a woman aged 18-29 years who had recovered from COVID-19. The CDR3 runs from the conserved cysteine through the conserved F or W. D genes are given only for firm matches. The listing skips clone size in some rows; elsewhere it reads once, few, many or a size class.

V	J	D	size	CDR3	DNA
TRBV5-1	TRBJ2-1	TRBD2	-	CASSFLAGAYNEQFF	TGCGCCAGCAGCTTCCTAGCGGGAGCCTACAATGAGCAGTTCTTC
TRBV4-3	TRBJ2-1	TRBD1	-	CASSPGTGPDEQFF	TGCGCCAGCAGCCCGGGGACAGGGCCGGATGAGCAGTTCTTC
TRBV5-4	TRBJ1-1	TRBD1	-	CASSRDRGAEAFF	TGTGCCAGCAGCCGAGACAGGGGTGCTGAAGCTTTCTTT
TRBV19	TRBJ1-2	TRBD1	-	CASSIGTGYGYTF	TGTGCCAGTAGTATTGGGACAGGCTATGGCTACACCTTC
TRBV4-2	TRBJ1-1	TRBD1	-	CASSRQDRGDTEAFF	TGTGCCAGCAGCCGGCAGGACAGGGGGGACACTGAAGCTTTCTTT
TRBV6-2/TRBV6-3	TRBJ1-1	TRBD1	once	CASSPTGIPVTEAFF	TGTGCCAGCAGTCCGACAGGGATCCCAGTCACTGAAGCTTTCTTT
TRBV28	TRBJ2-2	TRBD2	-	CASSTSSGRALSTGELFF	TGTGCCAGCAGTACATCTAGCGGGAGGGCCCTCTCCACCGGGGAGCTGTTTTTT
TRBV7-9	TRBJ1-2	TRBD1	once	CASSPPGTDDGYTF	TGTGCCAGCAGCCCCCCCGGGACAGACGATGGCTACACCTTC
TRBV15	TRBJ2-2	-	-	CATSRGGAQNTGELFF	TGTGCCACCAGCAGAGGCGGGGCACAGAACACCGGGGAGCTGTTTTTT
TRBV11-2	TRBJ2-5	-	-	CASSLESTFQETQYF	TGTGCCAGCAGCTTAGAGTCGACTTTCCAAGAGACCCAGTACTTC
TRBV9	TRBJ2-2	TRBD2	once	CASSAAGGNTGELFF	TGTGCCAGCAGCGCAGCGGGAGGGAACACCGGGGAGCTGTTTTTT
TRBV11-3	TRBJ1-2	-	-	CASSFVGGYGYTF	TGTGCCAGCAGCTTCGTGGGGGGATATGGCTACACCTTC
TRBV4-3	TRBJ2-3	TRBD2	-	CASSETAGGTTDTQYF	TGCGCCAGCAGCGAAACGGCGGGGGGCACCACAGATACGCAGTATTTT
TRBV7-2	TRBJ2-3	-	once	CASSPSPLGGTDTQYF	TGTGCCAGCAGCCCCTCCCCTCTCGGGGGCACAGATACGCAGTATTTT
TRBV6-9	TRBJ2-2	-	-	CASSPGAGTGELFF	TGTGCCAGCTCCCCAGGGGCGGGCACCGGGGAGCTGTTTTTT
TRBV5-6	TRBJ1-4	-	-	CASSPGFSPGQEKLFF	TGTGCCAGCAGCCCGGGGTTCTCCCCCGGACAGGAAAAACTGTTTTTT
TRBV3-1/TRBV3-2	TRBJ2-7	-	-	CASSQVAANEQYF	TGTGCCAGCAGCCAAGTAGCGGCAAACGAGCAGTACTTC
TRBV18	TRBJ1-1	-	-	CASSPNGIEAFF	TGTGCCAGCTCACCCAACGGGATTGAAGCTTTCTTT
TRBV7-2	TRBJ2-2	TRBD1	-	CASSLFSGGRAGELFF	TGTGCCAGCAGCTTATTTTCAGGGGGTCGGGCCGGGGAGCTGTTTTTT
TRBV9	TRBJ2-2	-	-	CASSVGWGANTGELFF	TGTGCCAGCAGCGTAGGATGGGGGGCGAACACCGGGGAGCTGTTTTTT
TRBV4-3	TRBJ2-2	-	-	CASSQDRAVGGRGELFF	TGCGCCAGCAGCCAAGATCGAGCAGTAGGGGGAAGGGGGGAGCTGTTTTTT
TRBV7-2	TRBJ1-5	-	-	CASSLAGRGVDQPQHF	TGTGCCAGCAGCTTAGCGGGGAGGGGAGTCGATCAGCCCCAGCATTTT
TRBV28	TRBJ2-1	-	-	CASRVRGREQFF	TGTGCCAGCAGAGTCAGGGGCAGGGAGCAGTTCTTC
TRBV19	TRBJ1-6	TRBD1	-	CASNVDRGIGSPLHF	TGTGCCAGTAACGTAGACAGGGGAATTGGTTCACCCCTCCACTTT
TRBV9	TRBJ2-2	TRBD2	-	CASSSSYGSGRAGELFF	TGTGCCAGCAGCTCCTCGTATGGGAGCGGGAGGGCCGGGGAGCTGTTTTTT
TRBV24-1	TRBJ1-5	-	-	CATSQGTGSNQPQHF	TGTGCCACCAGCCAGGGGACGGGTAGCAATCAGCCCCAGCATTTT
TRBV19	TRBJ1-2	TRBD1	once	CASSGQNYGYTF	TGTGCCAGCTCGGGACAGAACTATGGCTACACCTTC
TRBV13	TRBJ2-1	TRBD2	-	CASSQGLAERNEQFF	TGTGCCAGCAGCCAGGGACTAGCGGAGCGCAATGAGCAGTTCTTC
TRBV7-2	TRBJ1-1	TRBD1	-	CASSYLPGQGGTEAFF	TGTGCCAGCAGCTACCTCCCGGGACAGGGGGGCACTGAAGCTTTCTTT
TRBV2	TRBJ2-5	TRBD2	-	CASKNSGGETQYF	TGTGCCAGCAAGAATAGCGGGGGGGAGACCCAGTACTTC
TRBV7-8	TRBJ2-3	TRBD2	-	CASSLPSGRRQYF	TGTGCCAGCAGCTTACCCAGCGGGAGGCGGCAGTATTTT
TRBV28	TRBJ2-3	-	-	CASSGVDRFRTDTQYF	TGTGCCAGCAGTGGGGTTGACAGGTTTAGGACAGATACGCAGTATTTT
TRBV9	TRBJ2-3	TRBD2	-	CASSVTSGSTDTQYF	TGTGCCAGCAGCGTAACTAGCGGGAGCACAGATACGCAGTATTTT